Listed below are T cell receptor beta chains from one sample, sequenced in a study of tumor-infiltrating lymphocytes in oesophageal squamous cell carcinoma. MiXCR, applied by TCRdb to the PCR reads, yields one record per CDR3 protein. Among roughly 16,000 distinct CDR3 sequences listed, 40% to 55% were seen once. The sample was esophageal tumor tissue. These receptor sequences come from a male donor with esophageal squamous cell carcinoma. Each CDR3 is given with its conserved first and last residue. Fields, in order: clone size, D gene, V gene, CDR3 length, J gene, CDR3 DNA, CDR3 protein. A D gene is named only where the DNA matches it firmly. Only some rows state a clone size, as once, few, many or a class for expanded clones.

-,TRBD2,TRBV7-2,19,TRBJ2-3,TGTGCCAGCAGCTGGACCGGGACTAGCGGGAGAGGTGGGACAGATACGCAGTATTTT,CASSWTGTSGRGGTDTQYF
few,-,TRBV10-3,13,TRBJ2-1,TGTGCCATCAGTACCTACAGGGAGCATGAGCAGTTCTTC,CAISTYREHEQFF
many,-,TRBV5-1,16,TRBJ2-2,TGCGCCAGCAGAGAGACGGGACTTGCGGGCACCGGGGAGCTGTTTTTT,CASRETGLAGTGELFF
many,-,TRBV6-4,12,TRBJ2-1,TGTGCCAGCAGTGACTCTGGCGGAGAGCAGTTCTTC,CASSDSGGEQFF
few,TRBD2,TRBV7-6,18,TRBJ2-1,TGTGCCAGCAGCCCCACTCGGGGGGACTACGGTCCGGGTGGTGAGCAGTTCTTC,CASSPTRGDYGPGGEQFF
few,TRBD2,TRBV18,13,TRBJ2-7,TGTGCCAGCTCACCAGGACTAGGCCACGAGCAGTACTTC,CASSPGLGHEQYF
-,-,TRBV9,14,TRBJ2-7,TGTGCCAGCAGCGTCCATGGGACACAAGGCGAGCAGTACTTC,CASSVHGTQGEQYF
-,TRBD2,TRBV7-9,15,TRBJ2-5,TGTGCCAGCAGCAAGACTAGCGGGGGGCCCTGGACCCAGTACTTC,CASSKTSGGPWTQYF
many,-,TRBV6-2/TRBV6-3,16,TRBJ1-4,TGTGCCAGCAGTTCCCCGGACTTATCAACTAATGAAAAACTGTTTTTT,CASSSPDLSTNEKLFF
-,-,TRBV19,13,TRBJ2-4,TGTGCCAGTAGTTGGGGACCCAAAAACATTCAGTACTTC,CASSWGPKNIQYF
few,-,TRBV6-1,14,TRBJ1-2,TGTGCCAGCAGTTATGGGGGGGCTGTTGGTGGCTACACCTTC,CASSYGGAVGGYTF
-,-,TRBV6-2/TRBV6-3,13,TRBJ2-7,TGTGCCAGCAGCGCCGACCTTACCCTGGGGCAGTACTTC,CASSADLTLGQYF
medium-sized,-,TRBV7-2,13,TRBJ1-5,TGTGCCAGCAGCCCAAACAAGTATCAGCCCCAGCATTTT,CASSPNKYQPQHF
few,-,TRBV5-6,14,TRBJ2-4,TGTGCCAGCAGCTCCCGGGACGTACGTAGCATTCAGTACTTC,CASSSRDVRSIQYF
many,TRBD1,TRBV19,15,TRBJ1-4,TGTGCCAGCCAATCCCAGGGGGCGCGAGGTGAAAAACTGTTTTTT,CASQSQGARGEKLFF
once,TRBD2,TRBV6-6,17,TRBJ2-7,TGTGCCAGCAGTTACCTAGCGGCGGGACTAGCGGCCTACGAGCAGTACTTC,CASSYLAAGLAAYEQYF
-,-,TRBV7-6,15,TRBJ2-5,TGTGCCAGCAGCTCCCCTGGGCGGTCCGGGGAGACCCAGTACTTC,CASSSPGRSGETQYF
-,-,TRBV28,14,TRBJ1-2,TGCGGCAGCAGTTTAACAACAGGGTGGTATGGCTACACCTTC,CGSSLTTGWYGYTF
-,-,TRBV7-9,15,TRBJ2-3,TGTGCCAGCAGCCTCTCTCGGGGCTACACAGATACGCAGTATTTT,CASSLSRGYTDTQYF
many,TRBD2,TRBV5-6,15,TRBJ2-3,TGTGCCAGCGCTTCTTTAGCGGGAGGCCAACATACGCAGTATTTT,CASASLAGGQHTQYF